The sequence of this T cell receptor (beta chain) was determined in a study of healthy donors' naive CD4 and CD8 T cells. Starting from 500 ng of total RNA, TCR libraries were made with linear amplification. TCRdb independently ran MiXCR on the reads; one entry per CDR3 protein. Of around 180,000 distinct CDR3 sequences listed, around three quarters were seen once; the top ten hold roughly 2.3%. The V gene end was trimmed by 7 bases and the J gene end by 5 bases; junction bases not matched to a gene: 7. Germline V gives CDR1 SQVTM, CDR2 ANQGSEA. The CDR3 runs 12 residues. The sequencing input was naive CD4+ and CD8+ T cells sorted from blood, pooled from several donors. This sequence originates from a pool of human donors in good health; the sample pools cells from several healthy donors. The chain carries TRBV29-1 and TRBJ1-1, with 7 bases matching TRBD1. CDR3 loop: CSAAGTVTEAFF. The CDR3 nucleotides read TGCAGCGCAGCCGGGACAGTGACTGAAGCTTTCTTT.